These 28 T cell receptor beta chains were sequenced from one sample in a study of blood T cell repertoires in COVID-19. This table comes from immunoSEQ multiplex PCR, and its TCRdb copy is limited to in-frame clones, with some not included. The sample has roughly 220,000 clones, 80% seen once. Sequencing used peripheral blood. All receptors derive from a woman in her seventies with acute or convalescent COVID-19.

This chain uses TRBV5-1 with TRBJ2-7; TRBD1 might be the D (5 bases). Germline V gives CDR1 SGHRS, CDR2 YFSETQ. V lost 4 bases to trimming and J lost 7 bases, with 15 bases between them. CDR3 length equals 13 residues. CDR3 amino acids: CASSPGQLWEQYF. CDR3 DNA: TGCGCCAGCAGCCCTGGACAACTGTGGGAGCAGTACTTC.

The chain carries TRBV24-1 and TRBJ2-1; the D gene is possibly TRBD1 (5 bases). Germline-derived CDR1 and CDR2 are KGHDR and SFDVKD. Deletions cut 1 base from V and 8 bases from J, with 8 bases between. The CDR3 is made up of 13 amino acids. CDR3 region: CATSDFRVDEQFF. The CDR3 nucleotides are TGTGCCACCAGTGATTTCAGGGTGGATGAGCAGTTCTTC.

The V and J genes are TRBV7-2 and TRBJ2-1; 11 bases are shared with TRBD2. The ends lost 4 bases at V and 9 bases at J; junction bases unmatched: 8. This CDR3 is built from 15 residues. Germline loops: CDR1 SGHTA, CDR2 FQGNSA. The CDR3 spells CASSSGTSGFTEQFF. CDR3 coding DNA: TGTGCCAGCAGCTCCGGGACTAGCGGATTCACTGAGCAGTTCTTC.

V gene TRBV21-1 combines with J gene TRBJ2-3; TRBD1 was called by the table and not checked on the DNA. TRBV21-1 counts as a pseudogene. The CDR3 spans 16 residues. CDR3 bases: TGTGCCAGCACCCCCCAGGGGGACGCTGGGTCAGATACGCAGTATTTT. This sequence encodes CASTPQGDAGSDTQYF.

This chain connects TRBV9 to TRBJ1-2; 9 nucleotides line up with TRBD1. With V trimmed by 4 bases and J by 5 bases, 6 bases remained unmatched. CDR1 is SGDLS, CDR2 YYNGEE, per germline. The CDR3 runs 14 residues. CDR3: CASSRGTGSYGYTF. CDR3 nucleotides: TGTGCCAGCAGCAGGGGGACAGGGAGTTATGGCTACACCTTC.

The CDR3 spells CASSLGREPYGYTF. The CDR3 region has the DNA TGTGCCAGCAGCTTGGGCAGGGAACCATATGGCTACACCTTC. This chain connects TRBV5-5 to TRBJ1-2, with D perhaps TRBD1 (5 bases). The CDR3 runs 14 residues. CDR1 is SGHKS and CDR2 is YYEKEE in the germline V gene (reference sequence). V gave up 0 bases and J gave up 5 bases, with 11 bases separating them.

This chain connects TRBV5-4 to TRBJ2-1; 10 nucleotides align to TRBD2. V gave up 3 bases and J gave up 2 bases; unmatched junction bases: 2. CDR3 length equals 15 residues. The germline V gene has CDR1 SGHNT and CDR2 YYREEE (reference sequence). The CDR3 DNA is TGTGCCAGCAGCTCTAGCGGGGGCACCTACAATGAGCAGTTCTTC. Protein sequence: CASSSSGGTYNEQFF.

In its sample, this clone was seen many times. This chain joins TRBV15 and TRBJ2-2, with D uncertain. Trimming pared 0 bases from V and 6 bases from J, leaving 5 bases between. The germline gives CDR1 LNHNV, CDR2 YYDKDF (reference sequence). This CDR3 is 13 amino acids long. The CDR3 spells CATSRDIAGELFF. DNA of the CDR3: TGTGCCACCAGCAGAGATATAGCCGGGGAGCTGTTTTTT. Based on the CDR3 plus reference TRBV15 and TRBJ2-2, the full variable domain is DAMVIQNPRYQVTQFGKPVTLSCSQTLNHNVMYWYQQKSSQAPKLLFHYYDKDFNNEADTPDNFQSRRPNTSFCFLDIRSPGLGDTAMYLCATSRDIAGELFFGEGSRLTVL.

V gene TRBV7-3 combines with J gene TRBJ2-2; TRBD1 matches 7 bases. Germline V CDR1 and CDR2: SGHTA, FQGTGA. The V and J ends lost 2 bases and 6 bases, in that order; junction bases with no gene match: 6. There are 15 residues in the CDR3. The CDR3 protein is CASSLLTGVAGELFF. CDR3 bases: TGTGCCAGCAGCTTACTTACAGGGGTGGCCGGGGAGCTGTTTTTT.

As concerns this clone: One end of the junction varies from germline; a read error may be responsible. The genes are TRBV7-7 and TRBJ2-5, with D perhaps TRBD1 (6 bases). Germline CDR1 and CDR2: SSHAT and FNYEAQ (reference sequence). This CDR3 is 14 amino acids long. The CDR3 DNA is TGTGCTAGCAGCCAACCAGGGGTCCAAGAGACCCAGTACTTC. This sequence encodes CASSQPGVQETQYF.

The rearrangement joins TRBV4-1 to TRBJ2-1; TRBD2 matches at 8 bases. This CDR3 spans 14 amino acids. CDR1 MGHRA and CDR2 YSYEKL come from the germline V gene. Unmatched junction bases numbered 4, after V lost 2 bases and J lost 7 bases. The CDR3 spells CASSQPGGVNEQFF. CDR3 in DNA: TGCGCCAGCAGCCAACCCGGGGGGGTTAATGAGCAGTTCTTC.

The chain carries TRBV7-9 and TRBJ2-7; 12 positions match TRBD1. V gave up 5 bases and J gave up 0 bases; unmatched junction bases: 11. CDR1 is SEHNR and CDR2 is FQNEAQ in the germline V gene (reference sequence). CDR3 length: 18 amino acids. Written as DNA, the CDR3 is TGTGCCAGCAGCCCACGGGACAGGGGGCGCAAAATCTCCTACGAGCAGTACTTC. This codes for CASSPRDRGRKISYEQYF.

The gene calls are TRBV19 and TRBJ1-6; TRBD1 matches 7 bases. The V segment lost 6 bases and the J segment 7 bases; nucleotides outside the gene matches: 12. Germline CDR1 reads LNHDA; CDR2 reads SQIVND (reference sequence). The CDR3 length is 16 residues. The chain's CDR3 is CASRNIATGLNSPLHF. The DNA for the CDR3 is TGTGCCAGTAGAAACATCGCGACAGGGTTAAATTCACCCCTCCACTTT.

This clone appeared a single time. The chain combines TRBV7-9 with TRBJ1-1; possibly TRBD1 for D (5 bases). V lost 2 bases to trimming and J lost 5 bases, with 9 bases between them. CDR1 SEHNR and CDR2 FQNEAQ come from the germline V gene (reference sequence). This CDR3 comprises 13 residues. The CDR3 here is CASSLFGGTEAFF. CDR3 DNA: TGTGCCAGCAGCTTATTTGGGGGGACTGAAGCTTTCTTT.

The CDR3 sequence is CASSSRAGVGEQYF. The CDR3 DNA is TGTGCCAGCAGTTCGAGAGCGGGAGTCGGTGAGCAGTACTTC. This chain joins TRBV6-6 and TRBJ2-7, with 8 bases identical to TRBD2. CDR1 and CDR2 (germline): MNHNY, SVGAGI (reference sequence). The CDR3 is 14 residues long. Trimming at V came to 4 bases and at J to 7 bases, leaving 9 bases not matched to a gene.

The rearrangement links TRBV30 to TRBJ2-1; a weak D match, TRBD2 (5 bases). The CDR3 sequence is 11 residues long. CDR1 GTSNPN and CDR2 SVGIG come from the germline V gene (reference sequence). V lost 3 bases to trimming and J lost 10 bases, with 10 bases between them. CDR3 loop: CAWSSRGEQFF. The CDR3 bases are TGTGCCTGGAGCTCGCGCGGGGAGCAGTTCTTC. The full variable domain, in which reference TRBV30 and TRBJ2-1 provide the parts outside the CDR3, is SQTIHQWPATLVQPVGSPLSLECTVEGTSNPNLYWYRQAAGRGLQLLFYSVGIGQISSEVPQNLSASRPQDRQFILSSKKLLLSDSGFYLCAWSSRGEQFFGPGTRLTVL.

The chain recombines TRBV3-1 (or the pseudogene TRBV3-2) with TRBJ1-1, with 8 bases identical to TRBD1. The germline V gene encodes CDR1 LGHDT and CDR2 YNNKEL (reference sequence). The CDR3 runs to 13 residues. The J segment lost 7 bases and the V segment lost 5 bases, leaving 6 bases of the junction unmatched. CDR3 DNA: TGTGCCAGCAGCTTGCAGGGGGCAGGTGAAGCTTTCTTT. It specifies CASSLQGAGEAFF.

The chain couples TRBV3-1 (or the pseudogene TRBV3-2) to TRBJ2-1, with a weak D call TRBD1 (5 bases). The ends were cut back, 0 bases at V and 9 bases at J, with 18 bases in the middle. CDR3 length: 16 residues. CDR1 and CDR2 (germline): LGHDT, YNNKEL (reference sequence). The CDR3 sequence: CASSQESTEATGEQFF. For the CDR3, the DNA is TGTGCCAGCAGCCAAGAATCTACAGAGGCTACAGGTGAGCAGTTCTTC.

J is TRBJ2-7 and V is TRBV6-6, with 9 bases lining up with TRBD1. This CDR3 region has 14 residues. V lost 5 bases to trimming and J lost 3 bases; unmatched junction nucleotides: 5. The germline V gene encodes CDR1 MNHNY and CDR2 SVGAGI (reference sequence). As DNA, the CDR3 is TGTGCCAGCAGTCCCGGGACAGGGAACTACGAGCAGTACTTC. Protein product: CASSPGTGNYEQYF.

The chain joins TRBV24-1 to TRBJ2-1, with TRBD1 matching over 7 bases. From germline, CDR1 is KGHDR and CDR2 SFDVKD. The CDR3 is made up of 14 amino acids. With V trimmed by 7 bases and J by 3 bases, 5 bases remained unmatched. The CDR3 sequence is CATSPGTVYNEQFF. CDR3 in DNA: TGTGCCACCAGCCCCGGGACAGTCTACAATGAGCAGTTCTTC.

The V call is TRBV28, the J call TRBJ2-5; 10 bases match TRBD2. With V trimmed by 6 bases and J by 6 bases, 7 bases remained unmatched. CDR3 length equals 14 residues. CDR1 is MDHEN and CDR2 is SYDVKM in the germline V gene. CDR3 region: CASSSGLARKTQYF. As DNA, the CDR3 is TGTGCCAGCAGCTCGGGACTAGCGAGGAAGACCCAGTACTTC. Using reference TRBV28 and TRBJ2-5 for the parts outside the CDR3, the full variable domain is DVKVTQSSRYLVKRTGEKVFLECVQDMDHENMFWYRQDPGLGLRLIYFSYDVKMKEKGDIPEGYSVSREKKERFSLILESASTNQTSMYLCASSSGLARKTQYFGPGTRLLVL.

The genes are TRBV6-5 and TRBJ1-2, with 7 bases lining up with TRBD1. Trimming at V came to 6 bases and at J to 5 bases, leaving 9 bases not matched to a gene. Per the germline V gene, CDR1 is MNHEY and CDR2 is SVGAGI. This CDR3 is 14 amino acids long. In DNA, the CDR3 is TGTGCCAGCAGACGAAGGGACAGCCCATATGGCTACACCTTC. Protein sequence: CASRRRDSPYGYTF.

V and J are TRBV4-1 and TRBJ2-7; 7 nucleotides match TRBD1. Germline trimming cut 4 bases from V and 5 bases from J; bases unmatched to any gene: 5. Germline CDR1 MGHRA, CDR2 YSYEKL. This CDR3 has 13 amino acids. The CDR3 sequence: CASSPDRVHEQYF. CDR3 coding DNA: TGCGCCAGCAGCCCCGACAGGGTCCACGAGCAGTACTTC.

The CDR3 nucleotides read TGTGCCAGCAGTCCGGGGTGGGACATCGCCGAGGAGACCCAGTACTTC. Protein sequence: CASSPGWDIAEETQYF. V is TRBV27 and J is TRBJ2-5; TRBD1 might be the D (6 bases). Between the trimmed V and J ends, which lost 5 bases and 5 bases, there was a span of 21 bases. The germline V gene has CDR1 MNHEY and CDR2 SMNVEV (reference sequence). The CDR3 contains 16 residues.

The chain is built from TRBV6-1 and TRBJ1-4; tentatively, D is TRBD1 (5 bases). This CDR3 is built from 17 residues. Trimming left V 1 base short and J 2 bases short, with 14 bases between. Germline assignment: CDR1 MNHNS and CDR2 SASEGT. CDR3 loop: CASSEVVGEATNEKLFF. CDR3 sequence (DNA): TGTGCCAGCAGTGAAGTTGTGGGGGAGGCGACTAATGAAAAACTGTTTTTT.

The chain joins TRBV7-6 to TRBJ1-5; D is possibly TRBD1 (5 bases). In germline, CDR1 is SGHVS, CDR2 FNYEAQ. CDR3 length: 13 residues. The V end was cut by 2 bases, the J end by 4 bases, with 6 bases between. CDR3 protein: CASSLPGNQPQHF. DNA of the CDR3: TGTGCCAGCAGCTTACCAGGGAATCAGCCCCAGCATTTT. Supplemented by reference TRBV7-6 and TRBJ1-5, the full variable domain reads GAGVSQSPRYKVTKRGQDVALRCDPISGHVSLYWYRQALGQGPEFLTYFNYEAQQDKSGLPNDRFSAERPEGSISTLTIQRTEQRDSAMYRCASSLPGNQPQHFGDGTRLSIL.

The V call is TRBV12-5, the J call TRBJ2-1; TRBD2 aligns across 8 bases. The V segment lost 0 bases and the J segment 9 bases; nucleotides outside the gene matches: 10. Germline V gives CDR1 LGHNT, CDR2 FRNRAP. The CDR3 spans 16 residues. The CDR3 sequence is CASGLVLSGSRSEQFF. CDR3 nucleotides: TGTGCTAGTGGTTTGGTACTCAGCGGGAGCAGGAGTGAGCAGTTCTTC. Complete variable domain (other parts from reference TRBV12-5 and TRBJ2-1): DARVTQTPRHKVTEMGQEVTMRCQPILGHNTVFWYRQTMMQGLELLAYFRNRAPLDDSGMPKDRFSAEMPDATLATLKIQPSEPRDSAVYFCASGLVLSGSRSEQFFGPGTRLTVL.

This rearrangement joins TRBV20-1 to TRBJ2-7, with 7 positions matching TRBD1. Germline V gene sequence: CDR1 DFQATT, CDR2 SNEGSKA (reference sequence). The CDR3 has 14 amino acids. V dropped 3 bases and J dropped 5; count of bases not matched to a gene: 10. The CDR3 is CSASNIGGDDEQYF. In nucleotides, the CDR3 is TGCAGTGCTAGTAATATAGGGGGCGACGACGAGCAGTACTTC.